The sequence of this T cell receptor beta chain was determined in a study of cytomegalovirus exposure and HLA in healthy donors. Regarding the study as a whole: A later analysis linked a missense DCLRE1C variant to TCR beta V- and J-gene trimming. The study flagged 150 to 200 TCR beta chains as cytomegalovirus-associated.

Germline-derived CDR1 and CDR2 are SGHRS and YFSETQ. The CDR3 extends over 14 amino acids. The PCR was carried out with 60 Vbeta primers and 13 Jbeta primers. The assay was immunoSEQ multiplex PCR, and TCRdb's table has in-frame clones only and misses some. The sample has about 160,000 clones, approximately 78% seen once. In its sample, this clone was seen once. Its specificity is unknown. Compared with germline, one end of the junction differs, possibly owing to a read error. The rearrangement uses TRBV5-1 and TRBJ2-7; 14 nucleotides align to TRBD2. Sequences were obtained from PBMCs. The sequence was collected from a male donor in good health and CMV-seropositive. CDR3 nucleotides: TGCGTCAGCAGCTCAGTCCCCGGGACTAGCGGGAGGTACTTC. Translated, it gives CVSSSVPGTSGRYF.